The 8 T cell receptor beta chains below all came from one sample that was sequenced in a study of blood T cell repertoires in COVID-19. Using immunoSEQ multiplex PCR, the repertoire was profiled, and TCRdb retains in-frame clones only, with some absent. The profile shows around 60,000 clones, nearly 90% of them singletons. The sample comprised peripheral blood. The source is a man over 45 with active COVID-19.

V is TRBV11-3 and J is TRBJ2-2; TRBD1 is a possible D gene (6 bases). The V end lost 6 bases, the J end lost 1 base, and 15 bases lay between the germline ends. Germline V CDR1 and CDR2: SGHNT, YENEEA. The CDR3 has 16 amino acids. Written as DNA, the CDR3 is TGTGCCAGCAGTCTCGCAGGGGCCCTGAACACCGGGGAGCTGTTTTTT. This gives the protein CASSLAGALNTGELFF.

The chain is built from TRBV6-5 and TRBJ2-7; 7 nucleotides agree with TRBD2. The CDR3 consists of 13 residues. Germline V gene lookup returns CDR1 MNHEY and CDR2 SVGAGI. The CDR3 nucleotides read TGTGCGTTCTTCGCGGGAGTGGGGTACGAGCAGTACTTC. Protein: CAFFAGVGYEQYF.

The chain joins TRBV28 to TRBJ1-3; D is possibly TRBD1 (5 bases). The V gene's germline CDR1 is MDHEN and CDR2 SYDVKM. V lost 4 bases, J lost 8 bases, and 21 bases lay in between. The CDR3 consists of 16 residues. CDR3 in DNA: TGTGCCAGCAGTTCTTCCGGGACTCTATCGGGCGACACCATATATTTT. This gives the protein CASSSSGTLSGDTIYF.

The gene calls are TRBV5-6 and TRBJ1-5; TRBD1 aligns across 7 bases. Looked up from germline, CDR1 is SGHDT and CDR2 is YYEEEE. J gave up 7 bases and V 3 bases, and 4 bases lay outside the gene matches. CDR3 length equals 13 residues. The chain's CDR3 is CASSWQGEQPQHF. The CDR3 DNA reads TGTGCCAGCAGCTGGCAGGGGGAACAGCCCCAGCATTTT.

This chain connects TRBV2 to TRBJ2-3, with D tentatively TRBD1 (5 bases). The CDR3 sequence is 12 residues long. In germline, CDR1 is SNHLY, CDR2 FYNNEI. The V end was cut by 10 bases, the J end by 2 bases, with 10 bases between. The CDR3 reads CATEDNTDTQYF. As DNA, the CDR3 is TGTGCCACCGAGGACAACACAGATACGCAGTATTTT.

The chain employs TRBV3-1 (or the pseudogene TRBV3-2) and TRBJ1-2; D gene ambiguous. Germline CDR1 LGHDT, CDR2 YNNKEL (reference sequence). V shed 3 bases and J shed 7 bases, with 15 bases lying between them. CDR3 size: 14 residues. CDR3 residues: CASSQGGNAAGYTF. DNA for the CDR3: TGTGCCAGCAGCCAGGGAGGAAACGCTGCTGGCTACACCTTC.

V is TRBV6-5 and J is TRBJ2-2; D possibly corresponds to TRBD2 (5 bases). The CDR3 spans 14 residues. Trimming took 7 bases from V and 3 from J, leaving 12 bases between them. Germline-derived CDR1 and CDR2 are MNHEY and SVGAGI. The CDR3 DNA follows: TGTGCCAGCACGTGGACGGAGGACACCGGGGAGCTGTTTTTT. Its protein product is CASTWTEDTGELFF.

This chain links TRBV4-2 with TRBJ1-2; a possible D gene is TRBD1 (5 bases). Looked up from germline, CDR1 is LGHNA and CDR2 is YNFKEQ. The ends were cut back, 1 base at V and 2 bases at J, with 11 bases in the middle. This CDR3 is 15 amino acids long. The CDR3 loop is CASSQGTSGNYGYTF. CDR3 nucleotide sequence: TGTGCCAGCAGCCAAGGAACTTCAGGGAACTATGGCTACACCTTC.